The clone carrying this T cell receptor beta chain was recorded a few times. Its antigen is as yet unknown. The junction departs from germline at one end; a sequencing error may be responsible. Germline CDR1 reads LGHNA; CDR2 reads YSLEER. The CDR3 has 20 amino acids. These data are taken from a study of molecular identifiers for immune sequencing clone quantification. A single record per CDR3 protein comes from TCRdb applying MiXCR to the PCR reads. This table holds just under 650,000 distinct CDR3 sequences, nearly 20% found once. General study points: Clonotypes topping 20 RNA copies carried over 97% of effector molecules but under 1% of naive ones.

The TCR comes from a human donor in good health. Some libraries in this study had Jurkat cell RNA spiked in. Sequenced material: naive CD8+ T cells from blood, with Jurkat cell RNA spiked in. Subset given: FACS-sorted CD8+CD4-CCR7+CD45RA+ naive T cells. The chain carries TRBV4-3 and TRBJ1-2; D remains ambiguous. The CDR3 reads CASSPSYHDPLIAANYGYAF. In nucleotides, the CDR3 is TGCGCCAGCAGCCCGTCCTACCACGATCCACTGATCGCAGCTAACTATGGCTACGCCTTC.